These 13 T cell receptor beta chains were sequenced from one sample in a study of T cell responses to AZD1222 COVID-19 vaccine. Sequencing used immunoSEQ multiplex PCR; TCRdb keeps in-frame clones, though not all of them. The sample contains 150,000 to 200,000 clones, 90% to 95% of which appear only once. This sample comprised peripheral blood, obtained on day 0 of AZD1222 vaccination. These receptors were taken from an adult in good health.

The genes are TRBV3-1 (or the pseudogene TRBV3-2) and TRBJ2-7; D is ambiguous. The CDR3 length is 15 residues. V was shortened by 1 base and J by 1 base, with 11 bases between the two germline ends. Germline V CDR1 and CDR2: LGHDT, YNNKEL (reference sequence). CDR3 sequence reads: CASSQGGTTSYEQYF. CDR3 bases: TGTGCCAGCAGCCAAGGCGGCACCACATCCTACGAGCAGTACTTC.

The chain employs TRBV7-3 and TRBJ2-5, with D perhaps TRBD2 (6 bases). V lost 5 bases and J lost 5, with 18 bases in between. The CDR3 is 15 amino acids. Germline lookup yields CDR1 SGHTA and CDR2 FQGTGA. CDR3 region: CASSPTSGTVETQYF. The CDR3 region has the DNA TGTGCCAGCAGCCCGACTAGTGGTACGGTCGAGACCCAGTACTTC.

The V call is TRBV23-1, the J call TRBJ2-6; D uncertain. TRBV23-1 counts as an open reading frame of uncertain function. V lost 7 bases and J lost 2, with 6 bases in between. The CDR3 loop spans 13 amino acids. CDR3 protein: CASKRTGANVLTF. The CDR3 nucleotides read TGCGCCAGCAAAAGAACTGGGGCCAACGTCCTGACTTTC.

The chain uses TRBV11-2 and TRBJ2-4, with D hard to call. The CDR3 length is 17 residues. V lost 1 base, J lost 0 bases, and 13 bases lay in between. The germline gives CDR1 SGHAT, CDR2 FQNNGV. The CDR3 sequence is CASSLGFGEIAKNIQYF. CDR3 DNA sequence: TGTGCCAGCAGCTTAGGATTCGGAGAGATAGCCAAAAACATTCAGTACTTC.

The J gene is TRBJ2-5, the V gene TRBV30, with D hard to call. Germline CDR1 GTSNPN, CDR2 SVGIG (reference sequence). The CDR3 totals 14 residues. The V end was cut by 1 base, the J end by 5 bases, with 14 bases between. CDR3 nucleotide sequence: TGTGCCTGGAGTGCACCCTCCCGAGCTGAGACCCAGTACTTC. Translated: CAWSAPSRAETQYF.

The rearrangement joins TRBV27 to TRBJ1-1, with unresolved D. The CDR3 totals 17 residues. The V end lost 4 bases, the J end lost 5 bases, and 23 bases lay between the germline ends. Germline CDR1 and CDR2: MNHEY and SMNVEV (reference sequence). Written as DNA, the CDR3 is TGTGCCAGCAGTTCTGCCCGCAGTGGTGAGCCGTGGACTGAAGCTTTCTTT. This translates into CASSSARSGEPWTEAFF.

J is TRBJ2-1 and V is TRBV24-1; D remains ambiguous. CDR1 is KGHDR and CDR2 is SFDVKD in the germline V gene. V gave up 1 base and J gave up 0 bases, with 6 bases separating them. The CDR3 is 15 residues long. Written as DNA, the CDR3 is TGTGCCACCAGTGATTTAGGCAGCTCCTACAATGAGCAGTTCTTC. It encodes CATSDLGSSYNEQFF.

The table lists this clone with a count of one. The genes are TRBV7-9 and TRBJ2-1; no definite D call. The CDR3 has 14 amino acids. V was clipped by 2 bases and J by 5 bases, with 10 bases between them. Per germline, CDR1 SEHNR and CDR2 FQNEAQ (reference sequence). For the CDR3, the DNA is TGTGCCAGCAGCTTATTTACTACCAACAATGAGCAGTTCTTC. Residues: CASSLFTTNNEQFF.

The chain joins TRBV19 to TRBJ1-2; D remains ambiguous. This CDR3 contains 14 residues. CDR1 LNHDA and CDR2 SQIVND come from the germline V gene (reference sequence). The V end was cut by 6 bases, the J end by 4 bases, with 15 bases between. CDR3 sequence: CASSPSETSYGYTF. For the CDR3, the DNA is TGTGCCAGTAGCCCGAGTGAGACAAGCTATGGCTACACCTTC.

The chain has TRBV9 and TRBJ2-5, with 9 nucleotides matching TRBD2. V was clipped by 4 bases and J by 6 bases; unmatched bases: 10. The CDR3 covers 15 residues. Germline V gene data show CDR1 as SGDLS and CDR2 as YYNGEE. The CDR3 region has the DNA TGTGCCAGCAGCCCTTCTGCTAGCGGGACTAAGACCCAGTACTTC. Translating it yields CASSPSASGTKTQYF.

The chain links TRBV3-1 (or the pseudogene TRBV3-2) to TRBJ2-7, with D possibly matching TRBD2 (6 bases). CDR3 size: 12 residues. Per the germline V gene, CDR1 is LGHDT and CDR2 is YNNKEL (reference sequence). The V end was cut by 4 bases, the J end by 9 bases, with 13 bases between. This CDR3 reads CASSRGLQLQYF. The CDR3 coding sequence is TGTGCCAGCAGCCGGGGACTTCAGCTGCAGTACTTC.

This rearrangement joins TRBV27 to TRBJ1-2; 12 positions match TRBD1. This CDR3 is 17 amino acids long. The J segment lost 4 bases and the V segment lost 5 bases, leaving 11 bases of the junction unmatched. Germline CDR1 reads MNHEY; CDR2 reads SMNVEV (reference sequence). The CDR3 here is CASSPTSGQGALYGYTF. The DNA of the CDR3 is TGTGCCAGCAGTCCAACCTCGGGACAGGGGGCACTCTATGGCTACACCTTC.

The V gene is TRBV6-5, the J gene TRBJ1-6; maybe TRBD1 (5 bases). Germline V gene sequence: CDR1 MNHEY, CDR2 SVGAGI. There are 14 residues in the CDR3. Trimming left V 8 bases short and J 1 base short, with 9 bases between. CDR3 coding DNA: TGTGCCAGCGGCAGGGTTTCCTATAATTCACCCCTCCACTTT. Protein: CASGRVSYNSPLHF.